This T cell receptor (beta chain) was retrieved from a study of blood T cell repertoires in COVID-19. Deletions cut 6 bases from V and 9 bases from J, with 5 bases between. This CDR3 spans 9 amino acids. Germline values: CDR1 MGHDK, CDR2 SYGVNS. This clone was counted only a few times. Per the original data handling: Amplification of reference gene primers was used by the study to estimate nucleated cell counts. Produced via immunoSEQ multiplex PCR; TCRdb's table is partial and in-frame only. From that table come the V and J calls and clone size; the DNA was used to work out D and trimming. Of 230,000 or so clones detected, approximately 80% appear once; the ten largest clones hold approximately 1.5%.

This chain uses TRBV25-1 with TRBJ1-2; D call uncertain. This receptor was obtained from a woman aged 40 to 50 who had recovered from COVID-19. The sequenced sample consisted of peripheral blood. The chain's CDR3 is CASRDSYTF. The CDR3 DNA sequence: TGTGCCAGCAGAGACAGCTACACCTTC.